The rows below give T cell receptor beta chains drawn from one sample of a study of cytomegalovirus exposure and HLA in healthy donors. Clones were sequenced by immunoSEQ multiplex PCR, and TCRdb holds only the in-frame ones, with some missing. The sample has about 130,000 clones; roughly 80% are singletons. The sequencing sample was made of PBMCs. These receptors were collected from a man younger than 45 in good health and CMV-seronegative. Each CDR3 is given with its conserved first and last residue. Fields, in order: clone size, J gene, D gene, CDR3 length, V gene, CDR3 protein, CDR3 DNA. A D gene is named only where the DNA matches it firmly. Rows give clone size only sometimes, using once, few, many, or a class for an expanded clone.

clone size: few
J gene: TRBJ2-5
D gene: TRBD2
CDR3 length: 17
V gene: TRBV12-5
CDR3 protein: CASGQRTSGRTPETQYF
CDR3 DNA: TGTGCTAGTGGTCAACGGACTAGCGGTAGGACCCCAGAGACCCAGTACTTC

clone size: .
J gene: TRBJ1-2
D gene: .
CDR3 length: 13
V gene: TRBV2
CDR3 protein: CASSERGLGGYTF
CDR3 DNA: TGTGCCAGCAGTGAGAGGGGGTTAGGCGGCTACACCTTC

clone size: .
J gene: TRBJ1-2
D gene: TRBD1
CDR3 length: 16
V gene: TRBV30
CDR3 protein: CAWSGLGQAPFYGYTF
CDR3 DNA: TGTGCCTGGAGTGGGCTGGGACAGGCTCCCTTTTATGGCTACACCTTC

clone size: .
J gene: TRBJ2-1
D gene: TRBD2
CDR3 length: 16
V gene: TRBV11-3
CDR3 protein: CASSHNRLAGRDEQFF
CDR3 DNA: TGTGCCAGCAGCCATAATAGACTAGCGGGAAGGGATGAGCAGTTCTTC

clone size: .
J gene: TRBJ2-1
D gene: TRBD2
CDR3 length: 15
V gene: TRBV6-1
CDR3 protein: CASNPRLATYNEQFF
CDR3 DNA: TGTGCCAGCAATCCACGACTAGCAACCTACAATGAGCAGTTCTTC

clone size: .
J gene: TRBJ2-7
D gene: TRBD2
CDR3 length: 15
V gene: TRBV18
CDR3 protein: CASSPSLAGPGEQYF
CDR3 DNA: TGTGCCAGCTCACCATCCCTAGCGGGACCGGGGGAGCAGTACTTC

clone size: once
J gene: TRBJ2-7
D gene: .
CDR3 length: 13
V gene: TRBV18
CDR3 protein: CASSPQRVVEQYF
CDR3 DNA: TGTGCCAGCTCACCACAGCGGGTTGTGGAGCAGTACTTC

clone size: .
J gene: TRBJ2-7
D gene: .
CDR3 length: 14
V gene: TRBV13
CDR3 protein: CASSPGTDDYEQYF
CDR3 DNA: TGTGCCAGCAGCCCCGGTACAGACGATTACGAGCAGTACTTC

clone size: few
J gene: TRBJ2-2
D gene: TRBD1
CDR3 length: 13
V gene: TRBV23-1
CDR3 protein: CAPETGRTGELFF
CDR3 DNA: TGCGCCCCGGAGACAGGGCGCACCGGGGAGCTGTTTTTT

clone size: few
J gene: TRBJ1-4
D gene: .
CDR3 length: 16
V gene: TRBV6-1
CDR3 protein: CASSVQPTSTNEKLFF
CDR3 DNA: TGTGCCAGCAGTGTTCAGCCGACTTCAACTAATGAAAAACTGTTTTTT

clone size: .
J gene: TRBJ2-1
D gene: TRBD2
CDR3 length: 13
V gene: TRBV10-2
CDR3 protein: CALTSNDFNEQFF
CDR3 DNA: TGCGCCCTGACTAGCAATGATTTCAATGAGCAGTTCTTC

clone size: .
J gene: TRBJ1-3
D gene: .
CDR3 length: 17
V gene: TRBV4-2
CDR3 protein: CASSQLSGGSSGNTIYF
CDR3 DNA: TGTGCCAGCAGCCAACTTAGTGGCGGTAGCTCTGGAAACACCATATATTTT

clone size: .
J gene: TRBJ1-2
D gene: .
CDR3 length: 12
V gene: TRBV28
CDR3 protein: CASVGRNYGYTF
CDR3 DNA: TGTGCCAGCGTCGGGAGGAACTATGGCTACACCTTC

clone size: .
J gene: TRBJ1-2
D gene: TRBD1
CDR3 length: 12
V gene: TRBV30
CDR3 protein: CAWRGQGRGYTF
CDR3 DNA: TGTGCCTGGAGGGGACAGGGGCGCGGCTACACCTTC

clone size: few
J gene: TRBJ2-7
D gene: TRBD1
CDR3 length: 15
V gene: TRBV11-2
CDR3 protein: CASSGRVTGVSEQYF
CDR3 DNA: TGTGCCAGCAGCGGACGGGTCACAGGGGTTAGCGAGCAGTACTTC

clone size: .
J gene: TRBJ2-3
D gene: .
CDR3 length: 17
V gene: TRBV27
CDR3 protein: CASTTAGRSGRTDTQYF
CDR3 DNA: TGTGCCAGCACCACGGCGGGCCGGTCGGGTCGCACAGATACGCAGTATTTT

clone size: .
J gene: TRBJ1-5
D gene: .
CDR3 length: 13
V gene: TRBV29-1
CDR3 protein: CSVAGQGNQPQHF
CDR3 DNA: TGCAGCGTTGCGGGACAAGGGAATCAGCCCCAGCATTTT

clone size: .
J gene: TRBJ2-2
D gene: .
CDR3 length: 17
V gene: TRBV11-1
CDR3 protein: CASSPRLDIRNTGELFF
CDR3 DNA: TGTGCCAGCAGCCCCCGCCTGGACATCCGGAACACCGGGGAGCTGTTTTTT

clone size: .
J gene: TRBJ2-3
D gene: .
CDR3 length: 11
V gene: TRBV20-1
CDR3 protein: CSARSTDTQYF
CDR3 DNA: TGCAGTGCTAGGTCGACAGATACGCAGTATTTT

clone size: .
J gene: TRBJ1-5
D gene: .
CDR3 length: 13
V gene: TRBV27
CDR3 protein: CASGPRVDQPQHF
CDR3 DNA: TGTGCCAGCGGCCCCCGGGTGGATCAGCCCCAGCATTTT

clone size: .
J gene: TRBJ2-2
D gene: TRBD2
CDR3 length: 14
V gene: TRBV7-9
CDR3 protein: CASPAGVETGELFF
CDR3 DNA: TGTGCCAGCCCTGCGGGAGTAGAAACCGGGGAGCTGTTTTTT

clone size: .
J gene: TRBJ1-4
D gene: .
CDR3 length: 14
V gene: TRBV27
CDR3 protein: CASSLTAGLEKLFF
CDR3 DNA: TGTGCCAGCAGTTTAACGGCGGGACTTGAAAAACTGTTTTTT

clone size: .
J gene: TRBJ2-7
D gene: .
CDR3 length: 15
V gene: TRBV27
CDR3 protein: CASSRQLTSSYEQYF
CDR3 DNA: TGTGCCAGCAGTCGACAGCTTACCAGCTCCTACGAGCAGTACTTC

clone size: .
J gene: TRBJ2-2
D gene: .
CDR3 length: 20
V gene: TRBV12-2
CDR3 protein: CASRLASPSGRPIGTGELFF
CDR3 DNA: TGTGCAAGTCGCTTAGCTTCGCCTAGCGGGAGGCCGATAGGCACCGGGGAGCTGTTTTTT

clone size: .
J gene: TRBJ1-1
D gene: TRBD1
CDR3 length: 15
V gene: TRBV9
CDR3 protein: CASSGGDRPNTEAFF
CDR3 DNA: TGTGCCAGCAGCGGGGGGGACAGACCGAACACTGAAGCTTTCTTT

clone size: .
J gene: TRBJ1-1
D gene: .
CDR3 length: 12
V gene: TRBV6-1
CDR3 protein: CASTVGGLSAFF
CDR3 DNA: TGTGCCAGCACCGTTGGGGGCCTTAGCGCTTTCTTT